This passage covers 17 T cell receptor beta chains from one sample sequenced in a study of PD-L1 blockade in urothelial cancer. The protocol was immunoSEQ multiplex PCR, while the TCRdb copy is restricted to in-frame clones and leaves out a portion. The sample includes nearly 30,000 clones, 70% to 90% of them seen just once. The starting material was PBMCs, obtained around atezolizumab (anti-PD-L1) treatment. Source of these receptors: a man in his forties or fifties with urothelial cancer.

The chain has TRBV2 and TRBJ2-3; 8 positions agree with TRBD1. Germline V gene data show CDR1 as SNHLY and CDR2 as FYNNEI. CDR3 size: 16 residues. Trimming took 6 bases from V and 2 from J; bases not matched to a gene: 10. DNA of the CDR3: TGTGCCAGCAGCCAAAGGGGACAGGAGTCCACAGATACGCAGTATTTT. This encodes CASSQRGQESTDTQYF.

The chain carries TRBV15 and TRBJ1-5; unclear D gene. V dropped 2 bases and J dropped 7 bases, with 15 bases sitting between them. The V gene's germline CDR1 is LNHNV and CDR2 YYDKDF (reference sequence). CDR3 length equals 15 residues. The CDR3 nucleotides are TGTGCCACCAGCAGATGGCAGGCCTCGGGGCAGCCCCAGCATTTT. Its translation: CATSRWQASGQPQHF.

In DNA form, the CDR3 reads TGTGCCAGCAGACGGACTAGCCACTACACCGGGGAGCTGTTTTTT. Residues: CASRRTSHYTGELFF. This chain joins TRBV4-2 and TRBJ2-2; 8 bases map to TRBD2. The germline CDR1 and CDR2 sequences are LGHNA and YNFKEQ. With V trimmed by 6 bases and J by 3 bases, 6 bases remained unmatched. The CDR3 contains 15 residues.

The CDR3, as DNA: TGTGCCAGCAGCTTAGTCCTAGCGGGAGGACCCTACGAGCAGTACTTC. It specifies CASSLVLAGGPYEQYF. This rearrangement joins TRBV7-9 to TRBJ2-7; 11 bases are shared with TRBD2. Per the germline V gene, CDR1 is SEHNR and CDR2 is FQNEAQ (reference sequence). This CDR3 is 16 amino acids long. V trimming: 1 base; J trimming: 2 bases; junction bases outside the gene matches: 4.

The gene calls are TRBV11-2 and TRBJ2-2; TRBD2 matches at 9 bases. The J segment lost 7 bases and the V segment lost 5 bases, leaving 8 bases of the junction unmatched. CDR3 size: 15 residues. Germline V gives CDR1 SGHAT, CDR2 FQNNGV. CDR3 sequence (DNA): TGTGCCAGCAGCCTTAGCGGGAGTACAGTCGGGGAGCTGTTTTTT. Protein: CASSLSGSTVGELFF.

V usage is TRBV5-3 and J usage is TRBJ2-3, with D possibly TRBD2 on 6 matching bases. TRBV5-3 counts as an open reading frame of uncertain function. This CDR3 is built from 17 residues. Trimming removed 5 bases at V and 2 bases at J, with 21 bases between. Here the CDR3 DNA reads TGTGCCAGAAGTCAGGAGGAGGGGACCGAATCCACAGATACGCAGTATTTT. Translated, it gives CARSQEEGTESTDTQYF.

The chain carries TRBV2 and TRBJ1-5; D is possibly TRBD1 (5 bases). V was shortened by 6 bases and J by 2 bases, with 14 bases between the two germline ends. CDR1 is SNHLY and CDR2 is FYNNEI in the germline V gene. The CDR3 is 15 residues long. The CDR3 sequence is CASRAGGRGNQPQHF. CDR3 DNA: TGTGCCAGCAGGGCCGGGGGACGAGGCAATCAGCCCCAGCATTTT.

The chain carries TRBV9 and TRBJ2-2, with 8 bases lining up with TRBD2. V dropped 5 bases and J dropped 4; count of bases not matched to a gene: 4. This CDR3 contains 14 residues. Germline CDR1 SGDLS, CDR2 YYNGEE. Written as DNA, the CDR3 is TGTGCCAGCAGACCGGGAGGGCGCACCGGGGAGCTGTTTTTT. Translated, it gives CASRPGGRTGELFF.

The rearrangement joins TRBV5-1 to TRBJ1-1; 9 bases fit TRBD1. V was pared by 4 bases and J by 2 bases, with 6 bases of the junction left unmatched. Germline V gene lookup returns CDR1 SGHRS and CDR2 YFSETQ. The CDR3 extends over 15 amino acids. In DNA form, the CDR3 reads TGCGCCAGCAGCCCGGGGGACAGGGTTAACACTGAAGCTTTCTTT. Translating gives CASSPGDRVNTEAFF.

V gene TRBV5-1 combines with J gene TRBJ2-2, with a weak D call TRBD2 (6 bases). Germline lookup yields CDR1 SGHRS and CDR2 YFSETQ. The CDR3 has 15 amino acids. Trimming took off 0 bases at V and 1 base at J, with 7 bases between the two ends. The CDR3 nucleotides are TGCGCCAGCAGCTTGGTTAGCGGGAACACCGGGGAGCTGTTTTTT. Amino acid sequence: CASSLVSGNTGELFF.

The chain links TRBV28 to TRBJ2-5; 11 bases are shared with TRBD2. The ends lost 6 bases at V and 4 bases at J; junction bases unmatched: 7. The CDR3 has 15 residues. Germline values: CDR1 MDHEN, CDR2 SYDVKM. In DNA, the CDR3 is TGTGCCAGCAGCAATAGCGGGAGGGCCGGAGAGACCCAGTACTTC. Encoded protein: CASSNSGRAGETQYF. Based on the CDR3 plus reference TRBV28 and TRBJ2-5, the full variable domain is DVKVTQSSRYLVKRTGEKVFLECVQDMDHENMFWYRQDPGLGLRLIYFSYDVKMKEKGDIPEGYSVSREKKERFSLILESASTNQTSMYLCASSNSGRAGETQYFGPGTRLLVL.

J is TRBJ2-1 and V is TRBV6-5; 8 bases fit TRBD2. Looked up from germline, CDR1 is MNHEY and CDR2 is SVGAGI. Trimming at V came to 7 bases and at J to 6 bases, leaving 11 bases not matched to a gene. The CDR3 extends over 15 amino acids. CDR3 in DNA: TGTGCCAGCATCCGAGACGGGGGGGCCGGCAATGAGCAGTTCTTC. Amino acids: CASIRDGGAGNEQFF.

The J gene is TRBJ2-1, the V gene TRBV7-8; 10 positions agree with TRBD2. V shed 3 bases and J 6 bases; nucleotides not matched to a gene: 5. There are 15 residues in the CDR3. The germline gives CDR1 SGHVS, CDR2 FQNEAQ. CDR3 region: CASSLALAGLNEQFF. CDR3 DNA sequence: TGTGCCAGCAGCTTGGCACTAGCGGGACTCAATGAGCAGTTCTTC.

The CDR3 DNA reads as TGCGCCAGCAGCTTCGCGGCGCCGCGGGCCCAGCATTTT. Encoded protein: CASSFAAPRAQHF. The genes are TRBV5-1 and TRBJ1-5; D is undetermined. CDR3 size: 13 residues. Looked up from germline, CDR1 is SGHRS and CDR2 is YFSETQ. The germline V and J ends were trimmed by 2 bases and 11 bases, with 14 bases remaining between them.

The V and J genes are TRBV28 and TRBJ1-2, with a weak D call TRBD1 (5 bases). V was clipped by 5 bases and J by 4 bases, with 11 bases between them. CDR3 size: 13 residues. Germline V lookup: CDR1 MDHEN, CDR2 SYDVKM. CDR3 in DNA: TGTGCCAGCAGTATAGGGACTTTCTATGGCTACACCTTC. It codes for CASSIGTFYGYTF.

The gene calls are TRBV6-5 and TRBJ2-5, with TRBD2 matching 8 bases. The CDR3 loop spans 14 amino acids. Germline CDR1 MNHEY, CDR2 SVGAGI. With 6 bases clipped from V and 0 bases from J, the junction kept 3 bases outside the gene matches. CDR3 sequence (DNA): TGTGCCAGCAGCCGCGGGGGGAACCAAGAGACCCAGTACTTC. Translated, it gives CASSRGGNQETQYF.

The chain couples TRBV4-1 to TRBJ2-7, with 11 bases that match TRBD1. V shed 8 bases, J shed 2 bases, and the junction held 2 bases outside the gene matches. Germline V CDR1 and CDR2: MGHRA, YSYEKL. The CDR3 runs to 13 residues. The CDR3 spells CASRGQGAYEQYF. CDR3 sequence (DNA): TGCGCCAGCCGGGGACAGGGGGCCTACGAGCAGTACTTC.